A selection of T cell receptor beta chains follows, all from one sample in a study of OX40 agonist ivuxolimab in advanced cancers. Repertoires were generated with immunoSEQ multiplex PCR, while TCRdb's copy carries only in-frame clones and drops some. This table holds 70,000 or so clones, around 88% found once. The sample was CD4+ or CD8+ T cells sorted from blood, taken in a trial of the OX40 agonist ivuxolimab. Receptors were obtained from an adult with an advanced solid tumor such as melanoma, head and neck, liver or kidney cancer. Both conserved end residues are part of each CDR3. A D gene is named only where the DNA matches it firmly. The listing skips clone size in some rows; elsewhere it reads once, few, many or a size class.

length,V,size,D,J,DNA,CDR3
15,TRBV6-5,-,-,TRBJ1-2,TGTGCCAGCAAGAAACAGGTTCGGTATAACTATGGCTACACCTTC,CASKKQVRYNYGYTF
15,TRBV5-1,-,-,TRBJ1-1,TGCGCCAGCAGACGGGGCGGCAGGGGGAACACTGAAGCTTTCTTT,CASRRGGRGNTEAFF
15,TRBV28,-,-,TRBJ2-3,TGTGCCAGCAGTTTTGGGTGGGAGGTTACAGATACGCAGTATTTT,CASSFGWEVTDTQYF
13,TRBV4-3,-,-,TRBJ2-5,TGCGCCAGCAGCCAAGAGGTGCAAGAGACCCAGTACTTC,CASSQEVQETQYF
14,TRBV11-2,-,-,TRBJ2-7,TGTGCCAGCAGCTTAGACAGGAACTCCTACGAGCAGTACTTC,CASSLDRNSYEQYF
14,TRBV5-8,-,-,TRBJ2-7,TGTGCCAGCAGCTTGGCCTTAGGGTATTACGAGCAGTACTTC,CASSLALGYYEQYF
17,TRBV11-2,-,TRBD2,TRBJ2-7,TGTGCCAGCAGCTTAAGGACTAGCGGGGAGCGGGCCTACGAGCAGTACTTC,CASSLRTSGERAYEQYF
13,TRBV7-2,once,-,TRBJ1-3,TGTGCCAGCAGCGGGGGAATAGGAAACACCATATATTTT,CASSGGIGNTIYF
17,TRBV28,-,-,TRBJ1-5,TGTGCCAGCAGTTTTTTCGGGAGGGGGGACGCCAATCAGCCCCAGCATTTT,CASSFFGRGDANQPQHF
15,TRBV14,-,-,TRBJ2-4,TGTGCCAGCAGTGCCAGGGCCCGAGCCAAAAACATTCAGTACTTC,CASSARARAKNIQYF
15,TRBV5-1,-,-,TRBJ2-1,TGCGCCAGCAGCTTCAGCCCTGACAACTACAATGAGCAGTTCTTC,CASSFSPDNYNEQFF
14,TRBV6-6,-,-,TRBJ1-1,TGTGCCCTTCGGCAGGGGTCGGGGAACACTGAAGCTTTCTTT,CALRQGSGNTEAFF
13,TRBV29-1,-,-,TRBJ2-5,TGCAGCGGCCAAACAGGGAAAGGGGGGACCCAGTACTTC,CSGQTGKGGTQYF
16,TRBV18,once,TRBD1,TRBJ1-1,TGTGCCAGCTCACCCCTTCTACCGGGACAGGGGCCTGAAGCTTTCTTT,CASSPLLPGQGPEAFF
16,TRBV19,once,-,TRBJ1-6,TGTGCCAGTAGCGCGCTACCAGGGGCGACGCGATCACCCCTCCACTTT,CASSALPGATRSPLHF
15,TRBV7-9,-,TRBD1,TRBJ1-5,TGTGCCAGCAGCACCGGGACAGGGCGTTTCAAGCCCCAGCATTTT,CASSTGTGRFKPQHF
14,TRBV7-2,-,-,TRBJ2-3,TGTGCCAGCAGCTTGACATATAGCACAGATACGCAGTATTTT,CASSLTYSTDTQYF
14,TRBV11-3,-,TRBD1,TRBJ2-1,TGTGCCAGCAGCTCGAGGGGGCCTTACGATGAGCAGTTCTTC,CASSSRGPYDEQFF
15,TRBV6-6,once,TRBD1,TRBJ2-4,TGTGCCAGCAGTTACTCGTGGACAGGGGAAGACATTCAGTACTTC,CASSYSWTGEDIQYF
14,TRBV6-6,-,TRBD2,TRBJ2-2,TGTGCCAGCGGGGCTTGGGAGGGAACCGGGGAGCTGTTTTTT,CASGAWEGTGELFF
15,TRBV19,-,-,TRBJ1-6,TGTGCCAGTAGTGCTAGGGCAGCCAATAATTCACCCCTCCACTTT,CASSARAANNSPLHF
15,TRBV9,-,TRBD1,TRBJ2-1,TGTGCCAGCAGCGCGGCCGGGACAGGTATCAATGAGCAGTTCTTC,CASSAAGTGINEQFF
16,TRBV21-1,-,-,TRBJ2-7,TGTGCCAGCAGCAAACCGCCTATCGGGGGGCCGAACGAGCAGTACTTC,CASSKPPIGGPNEQYF
13,TRBV14,-,-,TRBJ1-1,TGTGCCAGCAGCCAACAGAGTTGGACTGAAGCTTTCTTT,CASSQQSWTEAFF
15,TRBV5-6,once,-,TRBJ1-2,TGTGCCAGCAGCCCTGACATGGGGTATTCCCATGGCTACACCTTC,CASSPDMGYSHGYTF
15,TRBV28,-,TRBD1,TRBJ2-5,TGTGCCAGCAGTTTTCCTTACAGGGGGAAAGAGACCCAGTACTTC,CASSFPYRGKETQYF
11,TRBV5-8,-,-,TRBJ1-2,TGTGCCAGCAGCTTGAGGGTCAACTACACCTTC,CASSLRVNYTF
15,TRBV6-5,-,TRBD1,TRBJ1-2,TGTGCCAGCAGTAAATCCCGGGACAGGGTTCATGGCTACACCTTC,CASSKSRDRVHGYTF
16,TRBV9,-,-,TRBJ2-3,TGTGCCAGCAGCGTAGAGGCGGGGAGATACACAGATACGCAGTATTTT,CASSVEAGRYTDTQYF